This T cell receptor beta chain stems from a study of blood T cell repertoires in COVID-19. About the study: Sites in the United States, Italy and Spain provided acute and convalescent COVID-19 samples. From T cells, B-cell-depleted T cells, or PBMCs came the material, which was cDNA or gDNA.

Methods used by the authors: Reference gene primer amplification in the assay estimated nucleated cell counts. Here immunoSEQ multiplex PCR was the method, and the copy in TCRdb shows in-frame clones only, minus some. The V and J calls and clone size were taken over from that table, and D and trimming were inferred from the DNA. The top ten hold 3.5% to 4.5% of the sample, which has over 130,000 clones, approximately 83% seen once. The CDR3 extends over 15 amino acids. The V end was cut by 0 bases, the J end by 1 base, with 11 bases between. Germline CDR1 is SGHNT and CDR2 is YYREEE (reference sequence).

This sequence joins TRBV5-4 and TRBJ2-7; a possible D gene is TRBD1 (7 bases). The receptor's source is a woman aged 55-69 years with acute or convalescent COVID-19. Sequenced: peripheral blood. CDR3 bases: TGTGCCAGCAGCTTGGGCCAGGGGGGATCCTACGAGCAGTACTTC. It codes for CASSLGQGGSYEQYF.